The clone carrying this T cell receptor beta chain rates as medium-sized. Its antigen is unknown. Sorting of live CD3+CD8+TCRalphabeta+ cells by PD-1 and/or TIGIT gave four subsets. V dropped 3 bases and J dropped 2 bases, with 7 bases sitting between them. This CDR3 contains 13 residues. Germline V gives CDR1 MGHDK, CDR2 SYGVNS. The entry originates in a study of circulating CD8 cells and anti-PD-1 response in melanoma. Overall study: Non-responders showed stable or progressive disease; responders showed complete or partial response. Notes on the study in general: Peptide assays on expanded sorted subsets replaced tumor-based reactivity testing.

TCR libraries were prepared from roughly 15 ng of total RNA with the QIAseq Immune Repertoire TCR panel. TCRdb analysed the reads with MiXCR anew, one entry per CDR3 protein. Of around 710 distinct CDR3 sequences listed, around 7.1% are singletons. This specimen consisted of CD8+ T cells from PBMCs, obtained at baseline or after one month of anti-PD-1 therapy (not recorded which). This clonotype originated in a human donor with melanoma. The chain recombines TRBV25-1 with TRBJ2-5; possible D gene TRBD1, 5 bases. The chain's CDR3 is CASSEGQQETQYF. The DNA for the CDR3 is TGTGCCAGCAGTGAGGGGCAGCAAGAGACCCAGTACTTC.